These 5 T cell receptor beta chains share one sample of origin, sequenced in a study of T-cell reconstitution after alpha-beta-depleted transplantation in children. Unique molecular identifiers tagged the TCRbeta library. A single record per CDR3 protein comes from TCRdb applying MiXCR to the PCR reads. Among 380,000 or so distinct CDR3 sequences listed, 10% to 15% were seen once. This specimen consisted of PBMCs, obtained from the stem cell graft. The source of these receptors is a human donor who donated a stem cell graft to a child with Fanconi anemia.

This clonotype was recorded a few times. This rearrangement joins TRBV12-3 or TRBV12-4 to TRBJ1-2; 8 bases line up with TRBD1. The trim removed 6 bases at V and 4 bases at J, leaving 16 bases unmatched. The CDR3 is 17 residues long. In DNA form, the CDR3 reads TGTGCCAGCAGCTCCCTCTCAGGACAGGGTCGGAGCTATGGCTACACCTTC. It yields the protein CASSSLSGQGRSYGYTF.

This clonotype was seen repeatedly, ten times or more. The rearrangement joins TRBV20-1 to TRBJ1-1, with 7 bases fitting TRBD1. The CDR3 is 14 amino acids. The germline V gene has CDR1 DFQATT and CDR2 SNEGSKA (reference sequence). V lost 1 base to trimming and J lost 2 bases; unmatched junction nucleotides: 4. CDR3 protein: CSARAGTANTEAFF. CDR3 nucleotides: TGCAGTGCTAGAGCCGGGACAGCCAACACTGAAGCTTTCTTT.

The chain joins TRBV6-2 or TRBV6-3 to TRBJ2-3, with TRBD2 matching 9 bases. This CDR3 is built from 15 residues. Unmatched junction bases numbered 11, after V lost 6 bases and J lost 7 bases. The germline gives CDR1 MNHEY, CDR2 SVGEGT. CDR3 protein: CASRNSGGVLNTQYF. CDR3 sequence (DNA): TGTGCCAGCAGAAATAGCGGGGGTGTCCTGAATACGCAGTATTTT.

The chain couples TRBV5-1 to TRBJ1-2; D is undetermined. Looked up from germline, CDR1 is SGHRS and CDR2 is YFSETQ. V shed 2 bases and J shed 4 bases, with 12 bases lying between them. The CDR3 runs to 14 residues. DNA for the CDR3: TGCGCCAGCAGCTTACGGGAGGTTGGCTATGGCTACACCTTC. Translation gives CASSLREVGYGYTF.

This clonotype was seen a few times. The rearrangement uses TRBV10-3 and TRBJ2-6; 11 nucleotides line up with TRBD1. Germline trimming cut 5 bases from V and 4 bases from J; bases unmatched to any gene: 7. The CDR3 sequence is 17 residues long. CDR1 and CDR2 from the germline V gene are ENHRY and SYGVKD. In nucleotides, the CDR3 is TGTGCCATCAGTACGGGACAGGGGGTAACGGGGGCCAACGTCCTGACTTTC. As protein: CAISTGQGVTGANVLTF.